This TCR beta chain stems from a study of regulatory T cells in long-lasting Graves disease. Germline CDR1 and CDR2: SQVTM and ANQGSEA. The CDR3 is made up of 13 amino acids. Losses at the gene ends were 4 bases for V and 4 bases for J; bases not matched to a gene: 7. Study-level results: Sampling was limited to peripheral blood rather than thyroid tissue. Persistent-disease Graves' patients showed less TCR diversity than new cases. The number of shared public clonotypes was higher in persistent patients (about 2,700) than new patients (966).

This clonotype came up many times. Its antigen is as yet unknown. Time point meaning: persistent/refractory GD, antithyroid drugs over 5 years with positive TRAb. Preparation of the TCR library used RNA extracted from PBMCs. Researchers made TCR beta libraries by using iRepertoire HTBI primers and running Arm-PCR on CDR3 regions. In the study's own analysis: The samples yielded roughly 64 TRBV and some 15 TRBJ segments. TCRdb re-called the multiplex PCR reads with MiXCR, one entry per CDR3 protein. The V and J calls come from TCRdb's annotation, not from the publication. There are a few hundred thousand distinct CDR3 sequences in the sample; 20% to 25% occur only once, and roughly an eighth lies in the top ten.

This TCR was recovered from a female donor with Graves disease. This chain uses TRBV29-1 with TRBJ2-7; 7 nucleotides match TRBD2. The starting material was peripheral blood mononuclear cells (PBMCs), obtained when the disease was refractory, from a patient treated with antithyroid drugs. This CDR3 is CSVGGGSGYEQYF. The CDR3 DNA reads as TGCAGCGTTGGGGGCGGGAGCGGTTACGAGCAGTACTTC.